These T cell receptor beta chains were read from a single sample in a study of metastatic and nonmetastatic thyroid tumors. TCRdb re-analyzed the PCR reads through MiXCR. The sample has under 35,000 clones; under 40% are singletons. What was sequenced was tumor tissue. The source is a female donor with papillary thyroid cancer or a benign thyroid nodule (not recorded which). Some clones in this sample may be carry-over from other donors' samples. Both conserved end residues are part of each CDR3. D genes are given only for firm matches. Only some rows state a clone size, as once, few, many or a class for expanded clones.

v_gene	abundance	d_gene	j_gene	CDR3nt	CDR3aa
TRBV27	few	TRBD2	TRBJ2-6	TGTGCCAGCAGGCCGGGACTAAGGTACTCTGGGGCCAACGTCCTGACTTTC	CASRPGLRYSGANVLTF
TRBV10-2	-	TRBD1	TRBJ2-2	TGCGCCAGCAGACAGGGGGTGGACACCGGGGAGCTGTTTTTT	CASRQGVDTGELFF
TRBV5-1	few	-	TRBJ1-2	TGCGCCAGCAGCTTGCAGATTACAGCGGGCTACACCTTC	CASSLQITAGYTF
TRBV27	-	-	TRBJ2-1	TGTGCCAGCAGTTGGGGAGCGGGCGCGAGCTCCTACAATGAGCAGTTCTTC	CASSWGAGASSYNEQFF
TRBV19	-	-	TRBJ1-2	TGTGCCAGTACTCCTCGGGGGGGGTATGGCTACACCTTC	CASTPRGGYGYTF
TRBV19	-	-	TRBJ2-7	TGTGCCAGTAGTATTGGCTCGGCCGCCAACGAGCAGTACTTC	CASSIGSAANEQYF
TRBV6-1	many	-	TRBJ1-2	TGTGCCAGCAAGGAGGGGTTTAACTATGGCTACACCTTC	CASKEGFNYGYTF
TRBV7-9	-	-	TRBJ2-7	TGTGCCAGCAGCTTAGGACACCGTTACGAGCAGTACTTC	CASSLGHRYEQYF
TRBV10-2	-	-	TRBJ1-4	TGCGCCAGCAGCCCGAGGCAGACTAATGAAAAACTGTTTTTT	CASSPRQTNEKLFF
TRBV2	few	TRBD2	TRBJ2-5	TGTGCCAGCAGTGAAGGAGCGGGAGGTGGTGAGACCCAGTACTTC	CASSEGAGGGETQYF
TRBV2	few	-	TRBJ1-2	TGTGCCAGCAGTGAAGCGGCCCTCAACTATGGCTACACCTTC	CASSEAALNYGYTF
TRBV28	-	-	TRBJ2-5	TGTGCCAGCAAAACTTTAGGGATGTTTGAGAGCGGAGAGACCCAGTACTTC	CASKTLGMFESGETQYF
TRBV6-5	-	-	TRBJ2-1	TGTGCCAGCAGTTCCGGTTCTGGGACATCCTACAATGAGCAGTTCTTT	CASSSGSGTSYNEQFF
TRBV4-1	-	-	TRBJ2-4	TGCGCCAGCAGCAATCTTACTAGTGGGCAAAACATTCAGTACTTC	CASSNLTSGQNIQYF
TRBV12-5	-	-	TRBJ2-7	TGTGCTAGTGGTTTGGTAAACGCCTACGAGCAGTACTTC	CASGLVNAYEQYF
TRBV20-1	-	TRBD2	TRBJ2-1	TGCAGTGCTAGGGGCCTTGGACTAGATCGTGAGCAGTTCTTC	CSARGLGLDREQFF
TRBV6-5	-	TRBD1	TRBJ2-3	TGTGCCAGCAGTTATCTGGGGGACAGGCCTGTAGATACGCAGTATTTT	CASSYLGDRPVDTQYF
TRBV6-5	-	-	TRBJ1-2	TGTGCCAGCAGTGACTCGAAGCTGGGTTCTAACTATGGCTACACCTTC	CASSDSKLGSNYGYTF
TRBV7-3	once	TRBD2	TRBJ2-5	TGTGCCAGCCGTCCGGGACTAGCGGAGGGGGAGACCCAGTACTTC	CASRPGLAEGETQYF
TRBV6-1	-	-	TRBJ1-1	TGTGCCAGCAGTGAAGGCCAGGAAAACACTGAAGCTTTCTTT	CASSEGQENTEAFF
TRBV6-1	few	-	TRBJ2-7	TGTGCCAGCAGTACCTTCCAAAGTAATTACGAGCAGTACTTC	CASSTFQSNYEQYF
TRBV6-1	-	-	TRBJ2-6	TGTGCCAGCAGCTCCGCTGGGGTACCTGGGGCCAACGTCCTGACTTTC	CASSSAGVPGANVLTF
TRBV30	-	-	TRBJ2-6	TGTGCCTGGAGACGCTCCGGCTCTGGGGCCAACGTCCTGACTTTC	CAWRRSGSGANVLTF
TRBV4-1	-	-	TRBJ1-2	TGCGCCAGCAGCCAGGAAGGGACTCCCGAGGGGGGCTACACCTTC	CASSQEGTPEGGYTF
TRBV6-4	few	-	TRBJ1-6	TGTGCCAGCAGTGCCCAGGGCCTCCTTTCACCCCTCCACTTT	CASSAQGLLSPLHF
TRBV5-6	-	TRBD2	TRBJ2-3	TGTGCCAGCAGCCCAATCGGTAGCGGGAGGTATGCCGATACGCAGTATTTT	CASSPIGSGRYADTQYF
TRBV24-1	-	TRBD1	TRBJ2-3	TGTGCCACCACTTCCGGACAGGGTTCGGGTCTGAAGGCTGGCACAGATACGCAGTATTTT	CATTSGQGSGLKAGTDTQYF
TRBV6-2/TRBV6-3	few	TRBD1	TRBJ2-7	TGTGCCAGCATACAAACCGGGACAGGGTCTTACGAGCAGTACTTC	CASIQTGTGSYEQYF
TRBV6-5	few	-	TRBJ2-7	TGTGCCAGCAGTTACCGGGGATACGAGCAGTACTTC	CASSYRGYEQYF
TRBV7-2	-	-	TRBJ1-6	TGTGCCAGCAGCTTAGCGCCGGGACGGATAATGAAGCCCCTCCACTTT	CASSLAPGRIMKPLHF
TRBV19	-	-	TRBJ2-1	TGTGCCAGTAGACTAGGACCGGGGGCGGTAAACAATGAGCAGTTCTTC	CASRLGPGAVNNEQFF
TRBV4-2	-	TRBD1	TRBJ2-5	TGTGCCAGCAGCCAGGCAGCCGGGACAGGCCAAGAGACCCAGTACTTC	CASSQAAGTGQETQYF
TRBV28	few	TRBD1	TRBJ1-2	TGTGCCAGCAGCCCTGGACAGGGACTTGGCTACACCTTC	CASSPGQGLGYTF
TRBV2	few	TRBD2	TRBJ2-1	TGTGCCAGCAGTTGGAGCGGGAGCACCTACAATGAGCAGTTCTTC	CASSWSGSTYNEQFF
TRBV10-3	-	-	TRBJ1-3	TGTGTCACTCGGCGGACGGATGGAAACACCATATATTTT	CVTRRTDGNTIYF
TRBV12-3/TRBV12-4	-	-	TRBJ1-3	TGTGCCAGCAGTCTGGAAGGGGACACCATATATTTT	CASSLEGDTIYF
TRBV30	-	-	TRBJ2-3	TGTGCCTGGGGGAGCAGCACAGATACGCAGTATTTT	CAWGSSTDTQYF
TRBV7-9	-	-	TRBJ2-5	TGTGCCAGCAGCTTAAGTGCGGGGCCCCAAGAGACCCAGTACTTC	CASSLSAGPQETQYF
TRBV19	few	TRBD1	TRBJ2-1	TGTGCCAGTAGTAATCAGGGGGCTCGGTACAATGAGCAGTTCTTC	CASSNQGARYNEQFF
TRBV20-1	-	TRBD2	TRBJ2-2	TGCAGTGCCTTGTTACTAGCGAACACCGGGGGGCTGTTTTTT	CSALLLANTGGLFF
TRBV6-2/TRBV6-3	-	-	TRBJ2-7	TGTGCCAGCACCTACCTGGGGCCGAACTCCTACGAGCAGTACTTC	CASTYLGPNSYEQYF
TRBV6-1	-	-	TRBJ1-1	TGTGCCAGCACCCCCAAAGCGAACACTGAAGCTTTCTTT	CASTPKANTEAFF
TRBV6-1	few	-	TRBJ1-2	TGTGCCAGCAGTGAATTGTACAGCCCTAACTATGGCTACACCTTC	CASSELYSPNYGYTF
TRBV19	few	-	TRBJ2-2	TGTGCCAGTAGTATAGGTTCGGGCAGCACCGGGGAGCTGTTTTTT	CASSIGSGSTGELFF
TRBV6-1	few	TRBD1	TRBJ2-7	TGTGCCAGCAACAACCTCAGGACAGGCTCCTACGAGCAGTACTTC	CASNNLRTGSYEQYF
TRBV28	-	-	TRBJ2-7	TGTGCCAGCAGTTTGCAGATCCGGGACATAGTCTCCTACGAGCAGTACTTC	CASSLQIRDIVSYEQYF